Each of the 11 T cell receptor beta chains below was sequenced from the same sample in a study of graft-versus-host responses after intestinal transplantation. TCRdb's copy holds only in-frame clones and misses some; the assay was immunoSEQ multiplex PCR. This table has 13,000 or so clones, approximately 40% appearing once. Sample: alloreactive CD4+ T cells from a mixed lymphocyte reaction culture, taken before intestinal transplant. Regarding subset: CFSE-low proliferating T cells sorted from roughly six-day pre-transplant mixed lymphocyte reaction (GvH or HvG direction). The receptors stem from a human patient who received an intestinal transplant.

This clone was observed a handful of times. The chain employs TRBV7-2 and TRBJ2-7; TRBD1 matches at 7 bases. Germline V gene lookup returns CDR1 SGHTA and CDR2 FQGNSA. The length of the CDR3 is 15 residues. The V gene end was trimmed by 5 bases and the J gene end by 2 bases; junction bases not matched to a gene: 9. This chain's CDR3 is CASSLTQGSPYEQYF. CDR3 nucleotides: TGTGCCAGCAGCCTTACACAGGGGTCCCCCTACGAGCAGTACTTC.

The chain is built from TRBV30 and TRBJ2-7, with a possible D match to TRBD2 (5 bases). The CDR3 consists of 13 residues. V shed 0 bases and J shed 2 bases, with 8 bases lying between them. From germline, CDR1 is GTSNPN and CDR2 SVGIG (reference sequence). The CDR3 DNA follows: TGTGCCTGGAGTGTACGGGGTACCTACGAGCAGTACTTC. Translated, it gives CAWSVRGTYEQYF.

The chain uses TRBV13 and TRBJ2-7; 14 nucleotides align to TRBD2. Germline assignment: CDR1 PRHDT and CDR2 FYEKMQ (reference sequence). The CDR3 is 16 amino acids. V trimming: 4 bases; J trimming: 3 bases; junction bases outside the gene matches: 5. CDR3 protein: CASSYGLAGGLYEQYF. In DNA, the CDR3 is TGTGCCAGCAGCTACGGACTAGCGGGGGGCCTCTACGAGCAGTACTTC.

This clone was seen a handful of times. The CDR3 DNA sequence: TGTGCCATCAGCGCCACTAGCGGGGGGGGTTACAATGAGCAGTTCTTC. It translates to CAISATSGGGYNEQFF. The gene calls are TRBV10-3 and TRBJ2-1, with 13 positions matching TRBD2. J gave up 4 bases and V 6 bases, and 6 bases lay outside the gene matches. Germline CDR1 ENHRY, CDR2 SYGVKD. The CDR3 contains 16 residues.

V usage is TRBV6-1 and J usage is TRBJ2-5; 16 bases match TRBD2. Unmatched junction bases numbered 9, after V lost 0 bases and J lost 5 bases. The germline V gene encodes CDR1 MNHNS and CDR2 SASEGT. The CDR3 length is 19 residues. Here the CDR3 reads CASSEAAGTSGGAMETQYF. Written as DNA, the CDR3 is TGTGCCAGCAGTGAAGCAGCCGGGACTAGCGGGGGGGCGATGGAGACCCAGTACTTC.

The rearrangement uses TRBV30 and TRBJ1-1; no firm D call. The CDR3 totals 12 residues. From germline, CDR1 is GTSNPN and CDR2 SVGIG (reference sequence). The V gene lost 3 bases and the J gene lost 10 bases, with 15 bases spanning the gap. The CDR3 reads CAWSSTGKGAFF. The DNA of the CDR3 is TGTGCCTGGAGCTCAACGGGGAAAGGAGCTTTCTTT.

The chain couples TRBV9 to TRBJ2-5; 10 positions agree with TRBD2. Germline CDR1 SGDLS, CDR2 YYNGEE. This CDR3 contains 17 residues. V lost 0 bases and J lost 1; bases outside the gene matches: 6. CDR3 amino acids: CASSVGVAGGPQETQYF. CDR3 coding DNA: TGTGCCAGCAGCGTAGGAGTAGCGGGGGGCCCCCAAGAGACCCAGTACTTC.

By sample fraction, this clone is medium-sized. The V and J genes are TRBV6-5 and TRBJ1-1; TRBD1 matches at 7 bases. The trim removed 6 bases at V and 1 base at J, leaving 8 bases unmatched. This CDR3 contains 15 residues. The germline V gene encodes CDR1 MNHEY and CDR2 SVGAGI. The CDR3 loop reads CASSASTGTNTEAFF. CDR3 sequence (DNA): TGTGCCAGCAGCGCCTCGACAGGGACGAACACTGAAGCTTTCTTT.

V is TRBV6-5 and J is TRBJ2-3; 10 bases are a match to TRBD2. This CDR3 comprises 15 residues. J was trimmed by 4 bases and V by 6 bases; bases with no gene match: 7. CDR1 is MNHEY and CDR2 is SVGAGI in the germline V gene. CDR3 bases: TGTGCCAGCAGGCGCCCCAGCGGGGGGGCAGATACGCAGTATTTT. Its protein is CASRRPSGGADTQYF.

This clone has just a few counts. The chain couples TRBV7-7 to TRBJ2-2; 14 bases agree with TRBD2. Germline V gene data show CDR1 as SSHAT and CDR2 as FNYEAQ (reference sequence). The V gene end was trimmed by 4 bases and the J gene end by 5 bases; junction bases not matched to a gene: 6. CDR3 length equals 17 residues. The CDR3 here is CASSYGLAGGRTGELFF. CDR3 in DNA: TGTGCCAGCAGCTACGGACTAGCGGGGGGAAGGACCGGGGAGCTGTTTTTT.

This clone was counted a few times. The genes are TRBV19 and TRBJ1-2, with 7 nucleotides matching TRBD1. Germline lookup yields CDR1 LNHDA and CDR2 SQIVND (reference sequence). The CDR3 covers 13 residues. Trimming removed 7 bases from V and 8 bases from J; junction bases left unmatched: 10. The CDR3 nucleotides are TGTGCCAGTAACAGGGGACCGGAACGGGGCTACACCTTC. It is translated as CASNRGPERGYTF.